The 27 T cell receptor beta chains reported below all come from one sample, sequenced in a study of blood T cells in healthy people across ages. With a J-beta primer mix and a sample-barcoded 5' primer, a second PCR ran about 7 to 12 cycles. TCRdb used MiXCR to reprocess the 5' RACE reads, holding one entry per CDR3 protein. The sample contains under 800,000 distinct CDR3 sequences, about 42% of which appear only once. The source material was blood. These receptors were taken from a woman aged 60-75 years in good health.

The CDR3 region has the DNA TGCAGCGCCAAGGGTGGGGGACAAGAGACCCAGTACTTC. The encoded protein is CSAKGGGQETQYF. This chain joins TRBV29-1 and TRBJ2-5; D is possibly TRBD1 or TRBD2 (5 bases each). Germline lookup yields CDR1 SQVTM and CDR2 ANQGSEA. V was trimmed by 7 bases and J by 2 bases, leaving 14 bases between them. The CDR3 length is 13 residues.

The genes are TRBV18 and TRBJ1-5; D uncertain. Between the trimmed V and J ends, which lost 3 bases and 7 bases, there was a span of 10 bases. Germline V lookup: CDR1 KGHSH, CDR2 LQKENI. This CDR3 contains 13 residues. The CDR3 spells CASSPSHLQPQHF. The DNA for the CDR3 is TGTGCCAGCTCACCTTCTCATTTGCAGCCCCAGCATTTT.

This clonotype was recorded once. The J gene is TRBJ2-5, the V gene TRBV6-1, with D unresolved. Germline CDR1 and CDR2: MNHNS and SASEGT. Trimming shortened V by 2 bases and J by 2 bases, and 9 bases separated the two germline ends. The CDR3 totals 14 residues. The chain's CDR3 is CASSEPGFQETQYF. In DNA, the CDR3 is TGTGCCAGCAGTGAACCCGGATTTCAAGAGACCCAGTACTTC.

This chain joins TRBV20-1 and TRBJ1-5; TRBD1 matches 8 bases. Trimming cost V 3 bases and J 3 bases; bases outside gene matches: 16. The CDR3 is made up of 18 amino acids. Germline CDR1 DFQATT, CDR2 SNEGSKA (reference sequence). Here the CDR3 DNA reads TGCAGTGCTAGGACCCCTCCGGGGCAGGGGGCAACCAATCAGCCCCAGCATTTT. Residues: CSARTPPGQGATNQPQHF.

The rearrangement links TRBV9 to TRBJ2-7; D call uncertain. V was cut by 0 bases and J by 3 bases, with 10 bases left in between. Germline loops: CDR1 SGDLS, CDR2 YYNGEE. This CDR3 comprises 14 residues. CDR3 in DNA: TGTGCCAGCAGCGTAGATTCGTTCGGCTACGAGCAGTACTTC. Its protein is CASSVDSFGYEQYF.

This clonotype was observed at least ten times. This CDR3 is CASSRLAGTYNEQFF. The DNA of the CDR3 is TGTGCCAGCAGCCGACTAGCGGGAACCTACAATGAGCAGTTCTTC. This rearrangement joins TRBV2 to TRBJ2-1, with 11 bases lining up with TRBD2. J was trimmed by 2 bases and V by 6 bases; bases with no gene match: 3. Germline-derived CDR1 and CDR2 are SNHLY and FYNNEI. This CDR3 spans 15 amino acids.

This chain uses TRBV3-1 with TRBJ2-1; D perhaps matches TRBD1 (6 bases). Trimming removed 1 base from V and 8 bases from J, with 12 bases in between. From germline, CDR1 is LGHDT and CDR2 YNNKEL (reference sequence). The CDR3 has 14 amino acids. The CDR3 sequence is CASSQVGGRDEQFF. The CDR3 region has the DNA TGTGCCAGCAGCCAAGTTGGGGGCCGGGATGAGCAGTTCTTC.

V is TRBV28 and J is TRBJ2-7, with 13 bases matching TRBD2. The germline CDR1 and CDR2 sequences are MDHEN and SYDVKM. There are 17 residues in the CDR3. J gave up 0 bases and V 2 bases, and 4 bases lay outside the gene matches. CDR3 in DNA: TGTGCCAGCAGTTTACGACTAGCGGGAGGCCGCTCCTACGAGCAGTACTTC. It encodes CASSLRLAGGRSYEQYF.

Regarding this clonotype: An end of the junction differs from the germline gene, which may be a read error. The rearrangement uses TRBV29-1 and TRBJ2-1, with 7 positions matching TRBD1. Judging by the DNA end, TRBJ2-7 fits better; the J call may be wrong. The CDR3 has 12 amino acids. The V gene's germline CDR1 is SQVTM and CDR2 ANQGSEA. CDR3 sequence: CGVGTADNEQYF. In DNA form, the CDR3 reads TGCGGCGTAGGGACAGCTGACAATGAGCAGTACTTC.

This clonotype appeared many times. The chain couples TRBV20-1 to TRBJ2-7, with D hard to call. V lost 3 bases and J 1 base, leaving 7 bases between the germline ends. The germline V gene encodes CDR1 DFQATT and CDR2 SNEGSKA (reference sequence). This CDR3 region has 12 residues. DNA for the CDR3: TGCAGTGCTAGTAGGACGTCCTACGAGCAGTACTTC. Translation gives CSASRTSYEQYF.

There are a few counts of this clonotype. The rearrangement joins TRBV28 to TRBJ2-5; unclear D gene. The CDR3 length is 16 residues. From germline, CDR1 is MDHEN and CDR2 SYDVKM. The V end was cut by 5 bases, the J end by 2 bases, with 18 bases between. The CDR3 sequence: CASSPRTHLTQETQYF. In DNA, the CDR3 is TGTGCCAGCAGTCCCCGGACCCATCTTACGCAAGAGACCCAGTACTTC.

This sequence joins TRBV3-1 and TRBJ2-7; 11 positions match TRBD2. V was pared by 7 bases and J by 6 bases, with 8 bases of the junction left unmatched. The CDR3 consists of 14 residues. CDR1 and CDR2 from the germline V gene are LGHDT and YNNKEL (reference sequence). CDR3 DNA sequence: TGTGCCAGCACCTCACTAGCGGGGGAGAGCGAGCAGTACTTC. Translating gives CASTSLAGESEQYF.

For this clonotype: A junction end diverges from the germline sequence, so it may reflect a read error. V and J are TRBV12-3 or TRBV12-4 and TRBJ2-7; D possibly corresponds to TRBD1 (6 bases). This CDR3 is 13 amino acids long. CDR3 in DNA: TGTGCCAGCAGTACCGTGGGGGCCTATGAGCAGTACTTC. Translation: CASSTVGAYEQYF.

This clonotype was detected only a few times. V usage is TRBV9 and J usage is TRBJ1-2; D possibly corresponds to TRBD1 (5 bases). Trimming stripped 0 bases from V and 5 bases from J, with 8 bases between. The CDR3 is 13 amino acids. CDR1 SGDLS and CDR2 YYNGEE come from the germline V gene. CDR3 DNA: TGTGCCAGCAGCGTAGTGGAGGGGTATGGCTACACCTTC. It codes for CASSVVEGYGYTF.

This clonotype was counted a few times. The V call is TRBV28, the J call TRBJ2-4; the D gene is possibly TRBD2 (6 bases). Trimming shortened V by 2 bases and J by 5 bases, and 10 bases separated the two germline ends. The CDR3 sequence is 14 residues long. From germline, CDR1 is MDHEN and CDR2 SYDVKM. The CDR3 is CASSLAGSENIQYF. CDR3 coding DNA: TGTGCCAGCAGTTTAGCGGGGTCTGAAAACATTCAGTACTTC.

V and J are TRBV15 and TRBJ2-2; D remains ambiguous. From germline, CDR1 is LNHNV and CDR2 YYDKDF (reference sequence). The V and J ends lost 0 bases and 7 bases respectively, with 12 bases between them. The CDR3 runs to 15 residues. CDR3 sequence reads: CATSRDTVTGGELFF. The CDR3 coding sequence is TGTGCCACCAGCAGAGATACTGTAACGGGCGGGGAGCTGTTTTTT.

This clonotype was seen a handful of times. The chain has TRBV3-1 and TRBJ2-3; D is ambiguous. Trimming stripped 4 bases from V and 3 bases from J, with 11 bases between. CDR1 is LGHDT, CDR2 YNNKEL, per germline (reference sequence). The CDR3 contains 14 residues. CDR3 in amino acids: CASSPPVRTDTQYF. The CDR3 region has the DNA TGTGCCAGCAGCCCCCCGGTTAGGACAGATACGCAGTATTTT.

This clonotype was recorded once. This sequence joins TRBV5-1 and TRBJ2-7; D ambiguous. The CDR3 extends over 15 amino acids. Deletions cut 4 bases from V and 2 bases from J, with 16 bases between. Germline V gives CDR1 SGHRS, CDR2 YFSETQ. The CDR3 DNA reads as TGCGCCAGCAGCCTAGACACCTTAACGCCCTACGAGCAGTACTTC. Translated, it gives CASSLDTLTPYEQYF.

A few counts support this clonotype. This chain joins TRBV7-6 and TRBJ2-1; D tentatively fits TRBD1 or TRBD2 (5 bases each). Trimming stripped 2 bases from V and 3 bases from J, with 8 bases between. The CDR3 is made up of 14 amino acids. Germline CDR1 and CDR2: SGHVS and FNYEAQ. The CDR3 here is CASSLSRGYNEQFF. In DNA form, the CDR3 reads TGTGCCAGCAGCTTATCGAGGGGCTACAATGAGCAGTTCTTC.

The chain has TRBV24-1 and TRBJ2-7; D unclear. With 8 bases removed from V and 0 bases from J, the gap between germline ends came to 16 bases. Germline CDR1 reads KGHDR; CDR2 reads SFDVKD. The CDR3 covers 15 residues. The CDR3 sequence: CATNPASSLSYEQYF. In DNA, the CDR3 is TGTGCCACCAACCCTGCCAGCTCCCTCTCCTACGAGCAGTACTTC.

This clonotype has only a few counts. J is TRBJ2-3 and V is TRBV20-1; TRBD2 matches 11 bases. The CDR3 is 15 amino acids. In germline, CDR1 is DFQATT, CDR2 SNEGSKA (reference sequence). The J segment lost 1 base and the V segment lost 4 bases, leaving 4 bases of the junction unmatched. The CDR3 DNA reads as TGCAGTGCTACCCAGACTAGCGGGGGCACAGATACGCAGTATTTT. Amino acids: CSATQTSGGTDTQYF.

The chain has TRBV10-1 and TRBJ1-2; a weak D match, TRBD1 (6 bases). This CDR3 is built from 13 residues. CDR1 and CDR2 (germline): WNHNN, SYGVQD (reference sequence). Trimming took off 8 bases at V and 4 bases at J, with 14 bases between the two ends. CDR3 sequence reads: CASAPGTTYGYTF. The CDR3 region has the DNA TGCGCCAGCGCCCCCGGGACAACCTATGGCTACACCTTC.

A note on this clonotype: This may stem from a read error, because a much larger clone lies one nucleotide away. This chain links TRBV29-1 with TRBJ2-5; 11 nucleotides agree with TRBD1. The J call may be faulty, since TRBJ2-7 better matches the DNA end. The CDR3 runs 12 residues. The germline CDR1 and CDR2 sequences are SQVTM and ANQGSEA. In nucleotides, the CDR3 is TGCAGCGCAAGGACAGGGGGCGCCGAGCAGTACTTC. Its translation is CSARTGGAEQYF.

The genes are TRBV28 and TRBJ2-4, with 7 bases matching TRBD1. TRBJ2-7 matches the DNA end more closely, so the J call is doubtful. CDR3 length equals 14 residues. The V gene's germline CDR1 is MDHEN and CDR2 SYDVKM. The CDR3 DNA is TGTGCCAGCAGACGGGGACAGCCAATCTACGAGCAGTACTTC. Encoded protein: CASRRGQPIYEQYF.

This chain joins TRBV5-1 and TRBJ2-7; possibly TRBD1 for D (6 bases). V dropped 7 bases and J dropped 3 bases, with 17 bases sitting between them. This CDR3 spans 14 amino acids. Germline V gives CDR1 SGHRS, CDR2 YFSETQ. CDR3 region: CASSDQGPRYEQYF. The CDR3 bases are TGCGCCAGCTCCGATCAGGGGCCCCGCTACGAGCAGTACTTC.

This clonotype has a handful of counts. At one of its ends the junction is not consistent with the germline gene, which may arise from a read error. The chain links TRBV6-5 to TRBJ2-7; D perhaps matches TRBD2 (6 bases). Germline V gives CDR1 MNHEY, CDR2 SVGAGI. The CDR3 consists of 12 residues. The DNA of the CDR3 is TGTACCAGTTATGCTAGCGCGAAGGAGCAGTACTTC. Translation: CTSYASAKEQYF.

Worth noting for this clonotype: Compared with germline, one end of the junction differs, possibly owing to a read error. The CDR3 is CASSPGLAGETQFF. The CDR3 DNA is TGTGCTAGCAGCCCCGGACTAGCAGGGGAGACCCAGTTCTTC. The chain joins TRBV7-7 to TRBJ2-5, with TRBD2 matching 8 bases. The closer fit of TRBJ2-1 to the DNA end suggests the J call may be wrong. Germline V gene sequence: CDR1 SSHAT, CDR2 FNYEAQ (reference sequence). The CDR3 loop spans 14 amino acids.